The 30 T cell receptor beta chains in this list originate from one sample, sequenced in a study of shared clonotypes between healthy human individuals (dated by TCRdb to about 2020). Receptor libraries were prepared by the immunoSEQ multiplex PCR assay. Imported from immuneACCESS, the table was reduced by TCRdb to in-frame sequences with V and J called. These copies leave out some clones; in studies compared against another copy, an unresolved V gene accounts for under half, and the cause of the remainder is not known. In all, the sample holds 1 million to 1.3 million clones, and roughly 74% of those were seen once. The ten largest clones add up to 0.55% to 0.7% of the sample. What was sequenced was memory CD4+ T cells from PBMCs. Read against the paper, the sample's cell subset or site label means: CD45RA-negative fraction. These receptors came from a man aged 18 to 29 in good health. Some clones in this sample may be carry-over from other donors' samples.

This chain joins TRBV9 and TRBJ1-1; 11 nucleotides line up with TRBD1. V lost 3 bases, J lost 3 bases, and 10 bases stayed unmatched. CDR3 size: 17 residues. The germline V gene has CDR1 SGDLS and CDR2 YYNGEE. The CDR3 region is CASSGGQGAVGDTEAFF. The CDR3 bases are TGTGCCAGCAGCGGCGGACAGGGGGCTGTTGGGGACACTGAAGCTTTCTTT.

The chain links TRBV5-4 to TRBJ2-3; D is uncertain. The germline V gene has CDR1 SGHNT and CDR2 YYREEE (reference sequence). The CDR3 is made up of 13 amino acids. V dropped 0 bases and J dropped 3 bases, with 5 bases sitting between them. CDR3 coding DNA: TGTGCCAGCAGCTTGGAATCGACAGATACGCAGTATTTT. Translating gives CASSLESTDTQYF.

The genes are TRBV6-1 and TRBJ1-3, with a possible D match to TRBD1 (5 bases). V was pared by 4 bases and J by 0 bases, with 22 bases between. The CDR3 covers 19 residues. CDR1 is MNHNS, CDR2 SASEGT, per germline. The CDR3 sequence: CASSARFRGLRGSGNTIYF. Written as DNA, the CDR3 is TGTGCCAGCAGTGCCCGTTTTCGGGGGTTGAGGGGCTCTGGAAACACCATATATTTT.

The chain has TRBV19 and TRBJ2-7; 12 nucleotides match TRBD1. Germline V gene data show CDR1 as LNHDA and CDR2 as SQIVND (reference sequence). Trimming at V came to 6 bases and at J to 7 bases, leaving 10 bases not matched to a gene. The CDR3 runs 15 residues. The CDR3 is CASSPGTGGRGEQYF. CDR3 nucleotides: TGTGCCAGTAGCCCCGGGACAGGGGGCCGTGGAGAGCAGTACTTC.

This chain links TRBV28 with TRBJ1-5, with 11 bases lining up with TRBD1. This CDR3 comprises 16 residues. V was pared by 5 bases and J by 5 bases, with 8 bases of the junction left unmatched. CDR1 is MDHEN, CDR2 SYDVKM, per germline. The CDR3 loop reads CASSLTGTGGDQPQHF. The CDR3 DNA reads as TGTGCCAGCAGTCTTACCGGGACAGGGGGGGATCAGCCCCAGCATTTT.

The chain uses TRBV5-1 and TRBJ2-6; 14 bases map to TRBD2. Germline V gene data show CDR1 as SGHRS and CDR2 as YFSETQ. The CDR3 spans 18 residues. J was trimmed by 2 bases and V by 4 bases; bases with no gene match: 5. The CDR3 nucleotides read TGCGCCAGCAGCACAGTGGGACTAGCGGGAGCTGGGGCCAACGTCCTGACTTTC. Protein sequence: CASSTVGLAGAGANVLTF.

The rearrangement joins TRBV5-4 to TRBJ2-1; D gene uncertain. Trimming pared 1 base from V and 5 bases from J, leaving 13 bases between. Germline CDR1 SGHNT, CDR2 YYREEE (reference sequence). This CDR3 region has 15 residues. The chain's CDR3 is CASSLNLVADNEQFF. CDR3 in DNA: TGTGCCAGCAGCTTGAATTTGGTGGCGGACAATGAGCAGTTCTTC.

Comments on this clone: Since a much larger clone is just one base distant, this may be a read error. The chain employs TRBV5-1 and TRBJ1-4; no clear D. Germline V gives CDR1 SGHRS, CDR2 YFSETQ. The CDR3 runs 15 residues. CDR3 loop: CASSLAPGNNEELFF. CDR3 DNA sequence: TGCGCCAGCAGCTTGGCTCCGGGGAATAATGAAGAACTGTTTTTT.

The chain carries TRBV7-3 and TRBJ2-3; 10 bases map to TRBD2. The CDR3 spans 16 residues. J gave up 6 bases and V 5 bases, and 11 bases lay outside the gene matches. Germline values: CDR1 SGHTA, CDR2 FQGTGA. In DNA, the CDR3 is TGTGCCAGCAGCGGGTTGCTAGCGGGAGTGTTGGATACGCAGTATTTT. Translating it yields CASSGLLAGVLDTQYF.

The chain carries TRBV30 and TRBJ1-2; the D gene is possibly TRBD1 (6 bases). Deletions cut 1 base from V and 4 bases from J, with 16 bases between. The germline CDR1 and CDR2 sequences are GTSNPN and SVGIG (reference sequence). The CDR3 spans 15 residues. The DNA for the CDR3 is TGTGCCTGGAGTGAAACGGACAGCCTGGGCTATGGCTACACCTTC. This translates into CAWSETDSLGYGYTF.

The chain is built from TRBV7-6 and TRBJ2-1, with 9 bases matching TRBD2. The CDR3 covers 18 residues. Germline-derived CDR1 and CDR2 are SGHVS and FNYEAQ. V was pared by 5 bases and J by 8 bases, with 19 bases of the junction left unmatched. CDR3 residues: CASSPTGGLAGARHEQFF. The DNA for the CDR3 is TGTGCCAGCAGCCCGACGGGTGGCTTAGCGGGGGCCCGCCATGAGCAGTTCTTC.

This sequence joins TRBV30 and TRBJ1-3; D might be TRBD1 (6 bases). V was shortened by 5 bases and J by 1 base, with 9 bases between the two germline ends. From germline, CDR1 is GTSNPN and CDR2 SVGIG (reference sequence). The length of the CDR3 is 13 residues. For the CDR3, the DNA is TGTGCCTGGGTCAGGGGTTCTGGAAACACCATATATTTT. Translated: CAWVRGSGNTIYF.

Note on this clone: Distinct nucleotide sequences in the sample also encode this CDR3. The chain uses TRBV28 and TRBJ1-3; no firm D call. V lost 6 bases, J lost 0 bases, and 12 bases lay in between. CDR3 size: 15 residues. Germline V CDR1 and CDR2: MDHEN, SYDVKM. The CDR3 DNA reads TGTGCCAGCAGCTTGACGGGAGTCTCTGGAAACACCATATATTTT. Translated: CASSLTGVSGNTIYF. The entire variable domain, with the rest obtained from reference TRBV28 and TRBJ1-3, is as follows: DVKVTQSSRYLVKRTGEKVFLECVQDMDHENMFWYRQDPGLGLRLIYFSYDVKMKEKGDIPEGYSVSREKKERFSLILESASTNQTSMYLCASSLTGVSGNTIYFGEGSWLTVV.

This clone appeared a single time. The V call is TRBV11-2, the J call TRBJ1-2; D gene unclear. The CDR3 covers 13 residues. Per the germline V gene, CDR1 is SGHAT and CDR2 is FQNNGV. Trimming cost V 3 bases and J 4 bases, with 9 bases left between them. The CDR3 DNA reads as TGTGCCAGCAGCTTCCCCGAGAGCTATGGCTACACCTTC. Amino acid sequence: CASSFPESYGYTF.

V is TRBV11-2 and J is TRBJ2-7; TRBD2 might be the D (6 bases). V was pared by 1 base and J by 0 bases, with 10 bases between. CDR3 length: 15 amino acids. In germline, CDR1 is SGHAT, CDR2 FQNNGV. The CDR3 region has the DNA TGTGCCAGCAGCTTAGCCGGGACTCGCTCCTACGAGCAGTACTTC. Its protein product is CASSLAGTRSYEQYF.

The chain links TRBV6-5 to TRBJ2-7; 10 nucleotides match TRBD2. V was pared by 5 bases and J by 3 bases, with 7 bases of the junction left unmatched. Germline lookup yields CDR1 MNHEY and CDR2 SVGAGI. The CDR3 is 15 amino acids. The CDR3, as DNA: TGTGCCAGCAGTGGACTAGCGGCCCGCTACTACGAGCAGTACTTC. This gives the protein CASSGLAARYYEQYF.

The chain employs TRBV5-8 and TRBJ2-7; a weak D match, TRBD1 (5 bases). From germline, CDR1 is SGHTS and CDR2 YDEGEE. V was pared by 2 bases and J by 6 bases, with 15 bases between. The CDR3 covers 14 residues. CDR3 nucleotide sequence: TGTGCCAGCAGCTTCGAGGACAAGTTCTCCGAGCAGTACTTC. This codes for CASSFEDKFSEQYF.

Here the CDR3 reads CASSPGFANEHNEQFF. The CDR3 coding sequence is TGTGCCAGCAGCCCAGGGTTTGCGAATGAACACAATGAGCAGTTCTTC. The chain joins TRBV7-3 to TRBJ2-1; D is perhaps TRBD1 (5 bases). This CDR3 is 16 amino acids long. Trimming took 5 bases from V and 5 from J, leaving 19 bases between them. In germline, CDR1 is SGHTA, CDR2 FQGTGA.

This chain links TRBV7-3 with TRBJ2-3; D is undetermined. This CDR3 contains 12 residues. Germline V CDR1 and CDR2: SGHTA, FQGTGA. Deletions cut 3 bases from V and 6 bases from J, with 7 bases between. The CDR3 is CASSFVSDTQYF. The CDR3 coding sequence is TGTGCCAGCAGCTTCGTATCGGATACGCAGTATTTT.

The chain links TRBV29-1 to TRBJ2-1; 9 bases are a match to TRBD1. This CDR3 spans 16 amino acids. CDR1 and CDR2 from the germline V gene are SQVTM and ANQGSEA. The junction had 14 bases not matched to a gene; V was cut back by 6 bases and J by 5 bases. CDR3: CSVARIQGARNNEQFF. CDR3 sequence (DNA): TGCAGCGTCGCACGGATACAGGGGGCACGGAACAATGAGCAGTTCTTC.

This clone was found once. The gene calls are TRBV7-6 and TRBJ1-5, with D unresolved. V dropped 8 bases and J dropped 2 bases, with 10 bases sitting between them. There are 13 residues in the CDR3. Germline CDR1 is SGHVS and CDR2 is FNYEAQ. DNA of the CDR3: TGTGCCAGCTCCCAATCAGGCAATCAGCCCCAGCATTTT. Residues: CASSQSGNQPQHF.

V and J are TRBV7-3 and TRBJ2-3; 8 bases are a match to TRBD1. There are 15 residues in the CDR3. Unmatched junction bases numbered 6, after V lost 4 bases and J lost 3 bases. Germline loops: CDR1 SGHTA, CDR2 FQGTGA. The CDR3 DNA sequence: TGTGCCAGCAGCTCGGGACAGGACCGAACAGATACGCAGTATTTT. Its translation: CASSSGQDRTDTQYF.

The chain couples TRBV5-6 to TRBJ2-3; 9 nucleotides match TRBD1. The germline V gene has CDR1 SGHDT and CDR2 YYEEEE. V was pared by 4 bases and J by 1 base, with 1 base of the junction left unmatched. CDR3 size: 14 residues. CDR3 DNA sequence: TGTGCCAGCAGCACAGGGGGCCGCACAGATACGCAGTATTTT. Translating it yields CASSTGGRTDTQYF.

This clone has a single count. The rearrangement uses TRBV7-2 and TRBJ2-1; 11 bases align to TRBD2. The CDR3 length is 18 residues. Germline lookup yields CDR1 SGHTA and CDR2 FQGNSA. The V segment lost 1 base and the J segment 3 bases; nucleotides outside the gene matches: 8. The CDR3 here is CASSLGTSGLRLYNEQFF. The CDR3 DNA follows: TGTGCCAGCAGCTTAGGGACTAGCGGGCTAAGACTCTACAATGAGCAGTTCTTC.

This clone was seen a few times. The chain carries TRBV7-9 and TRBJ2-6, with D perhaps TRBD1 or TRBD2 (5 bases each). Trimming removed 11 bases at V and 0 bases at J, with 23 bases between. Germline V lookup: CDR1 SEHNR, CDR2 FQNEAQ (reference sequence). There are 18 residues in the CDR3. The CDR3 DNA reads as TGTGCCCGACCAATGGGTCGGGACGGACACTCTGGGGCCAACGTCCTGACTTTC. It translates to CARPMGRDGHSGANVLTF.

This sequence joins TRBV6-1 and TRBJ2-7; D gene uncertain. Trimming pared 5 bases from V and 11 bases from J, leaving 16 bases between. CDR3 length equals 12 residues. Germline V gene sequence: CDR1 MNHNS, CDR2 SASEGT. This CDR3 reads CASSQSLQSEYF. For the CDR3, the DNA is TGTGCCAGCAGTCAGAGCCTCCAGTCGGAGTACTTC.

Regarding this clone: The likely explanation is a read error, given a far larger clone one base away. The sample carries other DNA sequences with the same CDR3. The rearrangement uses TRBV7-2 and TRBJ1-1; TRBD1 might be the D (5 bases). The CDR3 is 13 residues long. Trimming took 5 bases from V and 0 from J, leaving 7 bases between them. Germline V gene lookup returns CDR1 SGHTA and CDR2 FQGNSA. CDR3 nucleotide sequence: TGTGCCAGCAGCGGGGGGATGAACACTGAAGCTTTCTTT. This encodes CASSGGMNTEAFF.

Here the CDR3 DNA reads TGTGCCAGCAGCCAAGAGGTCGAAGGGTTTGTGGGTTCACCCCTCCACTTT. Translating gives CASSQEVEGFVGSPLHF. The chain has TRBV4-2 and TRBJ1-6; D is undetermined. The germline CDR1 and CDR2 sequences are LGHNA and YNFKEQ. V lost 0 bases to trimming and J lost 9 bases, with 18 bases between them. This CDR3 is built from 17 residues.

The gene calls are TRBV5-4 and TRBJ1-4; 7 positions agree with TRBD1. Germline CDR1 is SGHNT and CDR2 is YYREEE (reference sequence). CDR3 size: 15 residues. V shed 10 bases and J 5 bases; nucleotides not matched to a gene: 14. The CDR3 coding sequence is TGTGCCTTTCGCGGAAATGACAGGGCCAATGAAAAACTGTTTTTT. Translating it yields CAFRGNDRANEKLFF.

This clone was observed a handful of times. The chain recombines TRBV10-3 with TRBJ1-1; D may be TRBD1 (6 bases). The V gene's germline CDR1 is ENHRY and CDR2 SYGVKD. V dropped 6 bases and J dropped 1 base, with 15 bases sitting between them. The CDR3 length is 15 residues. The CDR3 is CAISAQTGQNTEAFF. In DNA, the CDR3 is TGTGCCATCAGCGCCCAGACAGGCCAGAACACTGAAGCTTTCTTT.